This T cell receptor (beta chain) was identified during a study of blood T cell repertoires in COVID-19. TCRdb's table, derived via immunoSEQ multiplex PCR, lists solely in-frame clones and lacks some. The table has approximately 190,000 clones, roughly 87% seen once. The germline gives CDR1 SGDLS, CDR2 YYNGEE. The CDR3 sequence is 15 residues long. The V gene lost 0 bases and the J gene lost 2 bases, with 9 bases spanning the gap. This TCR derives from a woman aged 35 to 49 with acute or convalescent COVID-19. The chain is built from TRBV9 and TRBJ2-1, with a weak D call TRBD2 (5 bases). Specimen: peripheral blood. CDR3 DNA sequence: TGTGCCAGCAGCGTAGGAGGGTTCACCTACAATGAGCAGTTCTTC. Protein product: CASSVGGFTYNEQFF.